These 9 T cell receptor beta chains share one sample of origin, sequenced in a study of tissue T cells after allogeneic stem cell transplantation (dated by TCRdb to 2022 to 2024). The method behind the library was the immunoSEQ multiplex PCR assay. As stored in TCRdb, this immuneACCESS dataset retains in-frame rearrangements with V and J assigned. A fraction of the clones does not appear; measured against another copy, unresolved V genes explain less than half of the discrepancy, and the remainder lacks a known reason. Present in this sample are about 5,200 clones, roughly a third of which were seen just once. The ten largest clonotypes hold approximately 4.6% of the sample. The label giving this sample's time point can be read as: mouse harvest day 14 after allogeneic transplant. Each mouse graft, delivered by tail vein injection, combined 10^6 splenic CD5+ T cells with 10^7 T-cell-depleted bone marrow cells.

The specimen sequenced was skin. The source is a female BALB/c mouse given C57BL/6 T cells with graft-versus-host disease after an allogeneic hematopoietic cell transplant.

In regard to this clone: One end of the junction is discordant with germline, which a read error may explain. The genes and germline here are from mouse. The sequenced fragment ends 1 residue before the CDR3 boundary, so the rest is inferred from the germline J gene. The chain links TRBV20 to TRBJ1-2; 8 nucleotides agree with TRBD1. The CDR3 covers 14 residues. Germline V gives CDR1 GFQATS, CDR2 STVNSAI. CDR3 amino acids: CGARDRGPNSNYTF. The DNA read from the CDR3 is TGTGGTGCTAGGGACAGGGGGCCAAACTCCAACTACACC.

Notes on this clone: Gene names follow the mouse nomenclature. The CDR3 end lies 1 residue beyond the end of the read and is filled in from the germline J gene. V gene TRBV26 combines with J gene TRBJ2-5; 9 bases map to TRBD1. The length of the CDR3 is 14 residues. Germline values: CDR1 KGHPV, CDR2 FQNQEV (reference sequence). Trimming at V came to 4 bases and at J to 5 bases, leaving 4 bases not matched to a gene. CDR3 in amino acids: CASSPPGQGDTQYF. The sequenced CDR3 bases are TGTGCCAGCAGTCCCCCGGGACAGGGAGACACCCAGTAC.

This clone was counted a few times. Germline and genes: mouse. The sequenced fragment ends 1 residue before the CDR3 boundary, so the rest is inferred from the germline J gene. Different DNA sequences within this sample yield the same CDR3. This rearrangement joins TRBV16 to TRBJ2-7; D is unclear. Trimming took 0 bases from V and 0 from J, leaving 6 bases between them. Per the germline V gene, CDR1 is SGHSA and CDR2 is FRNQAP. This CDR3 is 14 amino acids long. The CDR3 region is CASSLDRSSYEQYF. The DNA read from the CDR3 is TGTGCAAGCAGCTTAGACAGGAGCTCCTATGAACAGTAC.

With respect to this clone: Mouse gene names apply. The read terminates 1 residue ahead of where the CDR3 ends, so the germline J gene completes it. The chain couples TRBV4 to TRBJ1-3, with D perhaps TRBD1 (5 bases). This CDR3 spans 14 amino acids. CDR1 is LGHDT and CDR2 is YNNKQL in the germline V gene (reference sequence). V was cut by 4 bases and J by 0 bases, with 7 bases left in between. CDR3 DNA, as far as it was read: TGTGCCAGCAGCTTGACAGATTCTGGAAATACGCTCTAT. Protein: CASSLTDSGNTLY. The full CDR3 sequence reads CASSLTDSGNTLYF.

Comment on this clone: Genes and germline are mouse. The DNA read from the CDR3 is TGTGGTGCTAGCCGACAAACAAACACAGAAGTCTTC. Translation: CGASRQTNTEVF. The entire CDR3 reads CGASRQTNTEVFF. The V call is TRBV20, the J call TRBJ1-1, with D unclear. The read falls 1 residue short of the CDR3 end, and the missing part is taken from the germline J gene. The CDR3 totals 13 residues. Between the trimmed V and J ends, which lost 3 bases and 0 bases, there was a span of 8 bases. CDR1 is GFQATS and CDR2 is STVNSAI in the germline V gene.

Of note for this clone: The genes are named according to mouse. The read finishes 1 residue shy of the CDR3 end, and the germline J gene is used to complete it. The chain recombines TRBV26 with TRBJ2-2, with 9 bases identical to TRBD1. Germline trimming cut 4 bases from V and 3 bases from J; bases unmatched to any gene: 3. Germline V gene lookup returns CDR1 KGHPV and CDR2 FQNQEV (reference sequence). This CDR3 region has 15 residues. CDR3 region: CASSHRGRDTGQLYF. CDR3 DNA, as far as it was read: TGTGCCAGCAGTCACAGGGGGCGCGACACCGGGCAGCTCTAC.

Only a few counts were recorded for this clone. The genes and germline here are from mouse. CDR3 DNA, as far as it was read: TGTGCCAGCAGTCTAACGGACAAAAACACCTTGTAC. Encoded protein: CASSLTDKNTLY. The complete CDR3 protein is CASSLTDKNTLYF. This chain links TRBV26 with TRBJ2-4, with D maybe TRBD1 (5 bases). The CDR3 is cut off 1 residue early in the read; its end comes from the germline J gene. The CDR3 has 13 residues. CDR1 and CDR2 from the germline V gene are KGHPV and FQNQEV (reference sequence). Trimming cost V 3 bases and J 4 bases, with 8 bases left between them.

Judged by abundance, this clone is medium-sized. Gene and germline names: mouse. Read data end 1 residue before the CDR3 end; the end is taken from the germline J gene. The chain recombines TRBV23 with TRBJ1-4. This CDR3 has 16 amino acids. CDR1 KGHTA and CDR2 FQNQQP come from the germline V gene. The part of the CDR3 DNA that was read is TGCTCCAGCAGTCAATCGCGGGGATTCCCCAACGAAAGATTATTT. Translated, it gives CSSSQSRGFPNERLF. The CDR3 reads in full as CSSSQSRGFPNERLFF.

By sample share, this clone is large. Gene names are mouse gene names. The observed sequence ends 1 residue before the CDR3 terminus, with the missing tail filled in from the germline J gene. The rearrangement joins TRBV3 to TRBJ2-7; 9 bases line up with TRBD1. CDR3 length equals 13 residues. Trimming cost V 3 bases and J 4 bases; bases outside gene matches: 1. Germline loops: CDR1 SNHLY, CDR2 FYNGKV (reference sequence). CDR3 sequence reads: CASSFGTGYEQYF. CDR3 DNA, as far as it was read: TGTGCCAGCAGCTTTGGGACAGGGTATGAACAGTAC.